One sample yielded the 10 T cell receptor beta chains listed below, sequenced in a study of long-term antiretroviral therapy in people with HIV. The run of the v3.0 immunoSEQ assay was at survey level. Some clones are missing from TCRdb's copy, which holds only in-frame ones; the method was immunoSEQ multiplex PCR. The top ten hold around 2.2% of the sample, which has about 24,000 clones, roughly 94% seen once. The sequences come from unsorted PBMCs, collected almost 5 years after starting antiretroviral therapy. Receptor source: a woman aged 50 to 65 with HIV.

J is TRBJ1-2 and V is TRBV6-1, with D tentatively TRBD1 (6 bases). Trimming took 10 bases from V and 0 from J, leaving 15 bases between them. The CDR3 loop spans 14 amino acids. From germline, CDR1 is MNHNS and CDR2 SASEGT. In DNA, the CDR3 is TGTGCCACACGGACAGTCACTACTAACTATGGCTACACCTTC. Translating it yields CATRTVTTNYGYTF.

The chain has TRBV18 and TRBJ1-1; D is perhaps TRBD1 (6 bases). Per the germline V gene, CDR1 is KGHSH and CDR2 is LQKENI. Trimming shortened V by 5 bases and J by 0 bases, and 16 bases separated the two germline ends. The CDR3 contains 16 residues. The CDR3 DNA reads TGTGCCAGCTCAACCGGGACAAGTATAATGAACACTGAAGCTTTCTTT. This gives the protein CASSTGTSIMNTEAFF.

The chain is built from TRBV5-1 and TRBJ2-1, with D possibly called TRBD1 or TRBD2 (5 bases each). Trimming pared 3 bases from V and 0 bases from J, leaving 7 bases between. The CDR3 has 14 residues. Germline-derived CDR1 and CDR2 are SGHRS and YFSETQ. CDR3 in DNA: TGCGCCAGCAGCTGGGGGAGCTCCTACAATGAGCAGTTCTTC. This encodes CASSWGSSYNEQFF.

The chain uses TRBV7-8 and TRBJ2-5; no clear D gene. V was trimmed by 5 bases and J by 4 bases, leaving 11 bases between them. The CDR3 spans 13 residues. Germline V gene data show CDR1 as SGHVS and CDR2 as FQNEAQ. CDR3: CASSPGLGETQYF. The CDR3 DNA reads TGTGCCAGCAGCCCCGGGCTAGGAGAGACCCAGTACTTC.

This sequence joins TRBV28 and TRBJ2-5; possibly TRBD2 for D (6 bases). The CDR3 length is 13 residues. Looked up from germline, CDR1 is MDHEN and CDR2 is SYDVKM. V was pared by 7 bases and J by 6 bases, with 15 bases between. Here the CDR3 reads CASIGGALQTQYF. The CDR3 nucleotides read TGTGCCAGCATCGGCGGGGCCTTACAGACCCAGTACTTC.

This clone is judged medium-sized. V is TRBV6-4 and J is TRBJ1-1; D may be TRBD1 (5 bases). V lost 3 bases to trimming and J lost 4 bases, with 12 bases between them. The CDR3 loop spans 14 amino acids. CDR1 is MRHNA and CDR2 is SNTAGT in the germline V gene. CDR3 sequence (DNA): TGTGCCAGCAGTGAATCCGGGACGGGCACTGAAGCTTTCTTT. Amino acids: CASSESGTGTEAFF.

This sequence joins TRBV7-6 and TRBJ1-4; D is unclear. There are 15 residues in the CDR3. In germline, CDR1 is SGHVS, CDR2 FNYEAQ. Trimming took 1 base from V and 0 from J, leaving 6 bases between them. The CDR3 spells CASSLGTATNEKLFF. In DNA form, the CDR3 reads TGTGCCAGCAGCTTAGGTACTGCAACTAATGAAAAACTGTTTTTT.

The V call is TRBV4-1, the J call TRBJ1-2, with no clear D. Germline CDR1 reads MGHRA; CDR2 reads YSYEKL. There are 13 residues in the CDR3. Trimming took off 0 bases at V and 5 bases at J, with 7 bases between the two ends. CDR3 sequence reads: CASSQDGFYGYTF. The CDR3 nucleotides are TGCGCCAGCAGCCAAGATGGGTTTTATGGCTACACCTTC.

The CDR3 DNA follows: TGTGCCAGCAGTCTTTGGACAGGGAGCGAGCAGTACTTC. Amino acid sequence: CASSLWTGSEQYF. The V call is TRBV6-5, the J call TRBJ2-7, with 8 bases lining up with TRBD1. Germline lookup yields CDR1 MNHEY and CDR2 SVGAGI. Germline trimming cut 5 bases from V and 6 bases from J; bases unmatched to any gene: 6. The CDR3 is 13 amino acids.

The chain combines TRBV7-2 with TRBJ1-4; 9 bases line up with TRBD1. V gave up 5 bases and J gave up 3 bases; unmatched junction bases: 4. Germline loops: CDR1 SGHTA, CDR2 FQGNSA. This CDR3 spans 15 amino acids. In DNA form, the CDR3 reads TGTGCCAGCAGCACCCGACAGGGGGCTAATGAAAAACTGTTTTTT. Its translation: CASSTRQGANEKLFF.